This record covers a single T cell receptor (beta chain). The antigen this receptor binds is unknown. Base qualities are not provided; no much larger clone lies one nucleotide away. These data come from a study of cytomegalovirus exposure and HLA in healthy donors (dated by TCRdb to about 2017). Study-level background: An earlier analysis of roughly 500 of the donors reported under 300 Gb of sequence data and approximately 120 million unique TCR beta sequences obtained from 180 million or so T cells. An early release covering roughly 640 HLA-typed donors comprised roughly 300 gigabases of sequencing data and around 80 million unique TCR sequences. Among the roughly 380 genotyped donors, approximately 77% belonged to the genetic ancestry cluster associated with self-reported Caucasian donors. The aim of the study was to test whether cataloging public T cell receptors could identify signatures of past pathogen exposure. The study used immunosequencing to profile the T cell repertoires of 670 or so subjects and linked those repertoires to cytomegalovirus serostatus. A separate validation cohort of about 110 different subjects was used in addition to the approximately 610-subject first cohort. To predict cytomegalovirus infection status, the study combined high-throughput TCR immunosequencing, statistical association of individual TCRs with disease status, and machine learning. To study patterns of TCR occurrence, a later analysis re-analyzed previously published TCR beta repertoires from around 660 donors and added high-resolution HLA genotyping. In the later analysis, no new phenotypic data were used to find candidate immune exposures; instead, reliance was placed on TCR beta sequences and their occurrence across donors. An earlier analysis of roughly 580 of the donors used high-throughput TCR beta sequencing to judge whether each TCR beta V gene segment behaved as functional or pseudogenic. Alongside the repertoire data, information on donor age, sex, ethnicity and CMV serostatus was compiled. A later genetic analysis used genome-wide SNP genotypes for about 60% of the roughly 670 donors, treating that subset as a discovery cohort. Every repertoire in the discovery cohort had been generated on one and the same sequencing platform. Class I and class II HLA loci were covered by the typing at four-digit resolution. Typing coverage differed by locus: A, B, C, DRB1 and DQB1 were typed in about 620-640 donors, DQA1 in approximately 520, DPA1 in over 600, and DPB1 in roughly 470. Four or five DR-DQ haplotypes were handled as single units for association and clustering, since linkage in the cohort was strong. Among about 390 genotyped donors of the cohort, an average of around 240,000 unique TCR beta nucleotide sequences were sequenced per donor, roughly a sixth of them non-productive.

The V end gives up 5 bases and the J end 10 bases, leaving 16 bases in the junction not matched to a gene. Spanning cysteine to phenylalanine, the CDR3 consists of 15 amino acids. CDR3 DNA only is kept here, 45 bases in frame from base 1. CDR1 and CDR2 (SGHTA, FQGNSA) derive from the germline V gene. Broader findings and caveats from the paper: An association between a missense DCLRE1C variant and V-gene and J-gene trimming of TCR beta chains was found in a later genetic analysis and replicated in an independent cohort. Several of the top co-occurrence clusters appeared to be linked to parvovirus B19, influenza, CMV and Epstein-Barr virus, according to a later analysis. According to the authors, the approach could potentially be generalized to other disease states and immunological phenotypes. The earlier analysis of 587 of the donors excluded over 15 rarely observed V segments, including chromosome 9 orphons, because counts were too low. Cytomegalovirus status was reported to be diagnosed by the classifier with high specificity and sensitivity in both the original and validation cohorts. A total of fewer than 200 TCR beta chains were listed by the study as associated with cytomegalovirus. Presence/absence analyses assumed roughly uniform sequencing depth across donors, an assumption that may not hold. A later analysis found that most CMV-associated TCR beta chains appeared HLA-restricted, with HLA associations seemingly driven largely by CMV exposure. A further reported finding was that TCR beta sequences accurately predicted the HLA-A and HLA-B alleles for most subjects in the first cohort. HLA typing was unavailable for some donors at each locus, so association tests used only the typed subset. The cohort was sequenced for TCR beta chains only, and without alpha or paired-chain data the features that could be detected were limited. A later analysis found that TCR association rates varied across HLA loci, with DRB1 alleles showing the most associated TCRs and HLA-C alleles the fewest. The 87-base-pair reads could not distinguish some IMGT-functional V segments, including TRBV6-2 and TRBV6-3, so those segments were excluded. In a later analysis, HLA-associated TCR beta chains showed more clonal expansion and lower generation probabilities than non-associated chains that were equally common. Most TCR sequences were observed very rarely across donors, whereas some public TCRs were present in many individuals. Correlated functional status among segregating V segments might reflect linkage disequilibrium, but an unknown experimental factor could not be ruled out. The only immune exposure information available for the cohort was CMV serostatus. An earlier analysis of approximately 500 of the donors showed that most TCR beta V segments appeared in productive rearrangements either about 87% or about 30% of the time, which broadly matched IMGT annotations. A cluster of highly shared sequence variants was judged likely to be a technical artifact of the sequencing pipeline. Assigning TCR associations to individual alleles was difficult when HLA alleles, especially DR and DQ, strongly co-occurred. Compared with the approximately 720-donor mean, donors in an Asian-associated ancestry cluster had fewer N-insertions in productive TCRs, according to a later genetic analysis. A few of the identified cytomegalovirus-associated TCR beta chains were confirmed in vitro to be specific for cytomegalovirus antigens. Specific HLA alleles were associated with roughly 16,000 TCR beta sequences at a false discovery rate of 0.05 in a later analysis.

The cohort consisted of more than 650 healthy bone marrow donors. At the time of sampling, every cohort member was nominally healthy, though immune exposures that went unrecorded were likely present. The donor was CMV seronegative and was included in the group of hundreds of seronegative cohort members. Each donor provided a peripheral blood sample, and peripheral blood mononuclear cells were used for TCR beta sequencing. Genomic DNA was extracted from the blood cell samples with the Qiagen DNeasy Blood Extraction Kit. The method behind the library was the immunoSEQ multiplex PCR assay. A mixture of 60 forward primers for TCR Vbeta segments and 13 reverse primers for TCR Jbeta segments was used in the multiplex PCR. The CDR3 region of rearranged TCR beta genes was amplified from genomic DNA with a multiplex PCR assay. The amplified TCR beta libraries were sequenced on the Illumina HiSeq System as 87-base-pair reads. As for the original processing: A later analysis tallied around 80 million unique TCR beta chains across the 600 to 700 repertoires, and approximately 11 million of those chains were shared by two or more donors. A nearest-neighbor algorithm error-corrected the raw reads and collapsed the reads into unique sequences, merging closely related sequences to remove PCR and sequencing errors. Alignment of CDR3 sequences to IMGT reference sequences was used to assign V, D and J gene segments. For a sequence to be retained, a match of at least six nucleotides to both a V gene segment and a J gene segment was required. Rearrangements were classified as productive when the CDR3 lacked stop codons and remained in frame with V and J, and all other rearrangements were classified as non-productive. CDR3 was defined by IMGT convention, running from the second conserved V-encoded cysteine to the conserved J-encoded phenylalanine. Sequences without an unambiguous match to a single V gene segment were excluded from the earlier analysis of 450 to 650 of the donors. In an earlier analysis of roughly 500 of the donors, V segments were called functional above 56.7% productive rearrangements and were called segregating when the between-donor standard deviation exceeded 5%. A statistical classification framework was built for diagnosing cytomegalovirus status from the catalog of TCR beta chain sequences. In a later analysis, V and J genes were assigned by comparing TCR nucleotide sequences against IMGT/GENE-DB human TR gene sequences. In a later analysis, CDR3 sequences and most-parsimonious VDJ recombination scenarios were assigned using the TCRdist pipeline. In a later analysis, each TCR beta chain was defined by its CDR3 amino acid sequence together with its V-gene family, and reads lacking a unique V-gene family were excluded. As a way to deal with suspected cross-contamination and a sequencing artifact, a later analysis dropped 640 or so nucleotide sequences that were highly shared and had low generation probability. For each public chain, a later analysis derived a clonal expansion index from normalized ranks of inferred template counts within each repertoire. Generation probabilities in a later analysis came from a VDJ recombination model fitted to out-of-frame rearrangements, and those results were checked against IGoR. Hypergeometric tests were used in a later analysis to score TCR-TCR, TCR-HLA and TCR-CMV co-occurrence, with a repertoire-size bias correction applied to the TCR pairs. A later analysis estimated false discovery rates by permuting HLA or CMV assignments 20 times. In a later analysis, co-occurring TCRs were grouped using DBSCAN, with TCRdist sequence similarity added in when clustering inside HLA-allele-positive subsets. Repertoires with fewer than 30,000 or more than 120,000 public chains, plus five repertoires with anomalous nucleotide sharing, were excluded from co-occurrence clustering. TCRdb limited this immuneACCESS table to in-frame rearrangements with V and J called. A share of clones is missing; checked studies link under half to unresolved V genes, and the rest is unexplained. Clone size and V and J calls were adopted from that table, with D and trimming inferred from the DNA. Present in this sample are 100,000 to 150,000 clones, over 60% of which were seen just once. The ten largest account for roughly 2% of the sample.

The clonotype was recovered from a man between 18 and 29 years old in good health and CMV-seronegative. Sequences were obtained from PBMCs. The rearranged chain carries TRBV7-2 and TRBJ1-1; 7 of the junction bases match TRBD1. The DNA reads as follows: TGTGCCAGCAGCCTACCTTCGACAGGGAAGTTTCGAGCTTTCTTT. It translates as CASSLPSTGKFRAFF.